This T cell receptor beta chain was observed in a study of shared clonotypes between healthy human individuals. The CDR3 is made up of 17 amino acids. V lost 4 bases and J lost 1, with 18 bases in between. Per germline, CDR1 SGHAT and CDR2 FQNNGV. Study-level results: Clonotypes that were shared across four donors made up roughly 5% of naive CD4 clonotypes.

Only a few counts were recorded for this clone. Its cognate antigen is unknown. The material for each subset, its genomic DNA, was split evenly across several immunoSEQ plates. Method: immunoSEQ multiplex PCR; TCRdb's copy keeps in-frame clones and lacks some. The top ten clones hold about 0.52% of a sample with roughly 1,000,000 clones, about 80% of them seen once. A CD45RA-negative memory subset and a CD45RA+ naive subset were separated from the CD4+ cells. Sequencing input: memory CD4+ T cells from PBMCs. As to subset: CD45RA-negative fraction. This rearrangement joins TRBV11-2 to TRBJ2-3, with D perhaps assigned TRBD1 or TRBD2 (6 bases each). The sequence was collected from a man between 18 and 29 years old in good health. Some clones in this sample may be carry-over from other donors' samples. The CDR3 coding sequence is TGTGCCAGCAGCTCTCGTTACGGGGGCGACCGCACAGATACGCAGTATTTT. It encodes CASSSRYGGDRTDTQYF.